What follows are 21 T cell receptor beta chains derived from one specimen sequenced in a study of Ad26.COV2.S vaccination and SARS-CoV-2 variants. Clones were read by immunoSEQ multiplex PCR, and TCRdb kept only the in-frame ones, dropping some. The sample lists roughly 400,000 clones, around 89% occurring once. Indicated treatment: around 19 received Ad26.COV2.S at low or high dose, single or two shots; about 5 received placebo; per-sample allocation not given. The samples were gathered on day 63 after the first injection of vaccine or placebo. The source material was peripheral blood, sampled in a trial of Ad26.COV2.S vaccine versus placebo. The receptors were sampled from a person aged 18-65 years who received the Ad26.COV2.S COVID-19 vaccine or a placebo.

The V call is TRBV11-2, the J call TRBJ2-2; 8 nucleotides align to TRBD1. CDR1 and CDR2 (germline): SGHAT, FQNNGV. This CDR3 is 16 amino acids long. V lost 3 bases to trimming and J lost 4 bases; unmatched junction nucleotides: 7. CDR3 residues: CASSLNRQGITGELFF. In DNA, the CDR3 is TGTGCCAGCAGCTTGAACCGACAGGGGATCACCGGGGAGCTGTTTTTT.

The chain links TRBV11-2 to TRBJ1-1, with a tentative D call TRBD1 (5 bases). Germline V gene data show CDR1 as SGHAT and CDR2 as FQNNGV. With 5 bases removed from V and 2 bases from J, the gap between germline ends came to 21 bases. CDR3 length equals 17 residues. The CDR3 sequence: CASSPIPSWGENTEAFF. The CDR3 nucleotides read TGTGCCAGCAGCCCCATCCCCTCTTGGGGGGAAAACACTGAAGCTTTCTTT.

The chain combines TRBV9 with TRBJ1-2, with D possibly being TRBD1 (5 bases). The length of the CDR3 is 19 residues. Deletions cut 4 bases from V and 0 bases from J, with 25 bases between. Germline V CDR1 and CDR2: SGDLS, YYNGEE. The CDR3: CASSSSPGYGAPANYGYTF. CDR3 nucleotides: TGTGCCAGCAGCTCATCCCCGGGTTATGGGGCCCCAGCTAACTATGGCTACACCTTC. Full variable domain (remainder filled in from reference TRBV9 and TRBJ1-2): DSGVTQTPKHLITATGQRVTLRCSPRSGDLSVYWYQQSLDQGLQFLIQYYNGEERAKGNILERFSAQQFPDLHSELNLSSLELGDSALYFCASSSSPGYGAPANYGYTFGSGTRLTVV.

V gene TRBV7-8 combines with J gene TRBJ2-5, with a weak D call TRBD1 (5 bases). CDR1 and CDR2 (germline): SGHVS, FQNEAQ. This CDR3 contains 14 residues. Trimming shortened V by 0 bases and J by 5 bases, and 10 bases separated the two germline ends. As DNA, the CDR3 is TGTGCCAGCAGCTTAGCTGGCAGGGCGGAGACCCAGTACTTC. Amino acid sequence: CASSLAGRAETQYF.

The chain couples TRBV10-3 to TRBJ1-1, with TRBD1 as a possible D gene (6 bases). V was clipped by 0 bases and J by 11 bases, with 16 bases between them. The CDR3 has 14 amino acids. Germline CDR1 is ENHRY and CDR2 is SYGVKD. The CDR3 bases are TGTGCCATCAGTGAGTCGGGCAGGGGATTGCGTGCTTTCTTT. It specifies CAISESGRGLRAFF.

The chain uses TRBV3-1 (or the pseudogene TRBV3-2) and TRBJ2-1; no definite D call. This CDR3 spans 13 amino acids. From germline, CDR1 is LGHDT and CDR2 YNNKEL (reference sequence). V was shortened by 1 base and J by 9 bases, with 10 bases between the two germline ends. The CDR3 here is CASSQVPISEQFF. CDR3 bases: TGTGCCAGCAGCCAAGTTCCCATTAGTGAGCAGTTCTTC.

This chain connects TRBV10-3 to TRBJ2-1, with a tentative D call TRBD2 (6 bases). Trimming took off 0 bases at V and 9 bases at J, with 6 bases between the two ends. Looked up from germline, CDR1 is ENHRY and CDR2 is SYGVKD. The CDR3 spans 12 residues. The CDR3, as DNA: TGTGCCATCAGTGAGTCCGGGGGTGAGCAGTTCTTC. Translating gives CAISESGGEQFF.

V usage is TRBV5-6 and J usage is TRBJ2-1; D remains ambiguous. This CDR3 is built from 11 residues. Germline CDR1 is SGHDT and CDR2 is YYEEEE. Trimming pared 0 bases from V and 11 bases from J, leaving 6 bases between. The CDR3: CASSLGLKQFF. Written as DNA, the CDR3 is TGTGCCAGCAGCTTGGGACTCAAGCAGTTCTTC.

The V call is TRBV7-2, the J call TRBJ2-3, with TRBD2 matching 9 bases. Per germline, CDR1 SGHTA and CDR2 FQGNSA. Losses at the gene ends were 2 bases for V and 4 bases for J; bases not matched to a gene: 4. The CDR3 consists of 15 residues. CDR3 in amino acids: CASSLSSGNSDTQYF. The CDR3 bases are TGTGCCAGCAGCTTATCTAGCGGGAACTCAGATACGCAGTATTTT.

The genes are TRBV4-2 and TRBJ1-1, with D unclear. Germline CDR1 and CDR2: LGHNA and YNFKEQ. V was shortened by 1 base and J by 5 bases, with 11 bases between the two germline ends. The CDR3 runs 14 residues. The CDR3 here is CASSQGGRLTEAFF. CDR3 nucleotides: TGTGCCAGCAGCCAAGGTGGGAGATTGACTGAAGCTTTCTTT.

A word on this clone: Other DNA sequences of this sample code for an identical CDR3. The chain combines TRBV28 with TRBJ2-6, with a tentative D call TRBD1 (5 bases). Trimming left V 3 bases short and J 1 base short, with 7 bases between. Germline CDR1 reads MDHEN; CDR2 reads SYDVKM. This CDR3 is built from 15 residues. CDR3 residues: CASSFQGSGANVLTF. Written as DNA, the CDR3 is TGTGCCAGCAGTTTCCAGGGTTCTGGGGCCAACGTCCTGACTTTC.

This chain connects TRBV9 to TRBJ2-5, with no clear D. CDR3 length: 13 amino acids. The germline V gene encodes CDR1 SGDLS and CDR2 YYNGEE. The ends were cut back, 0 bases at V and 2 bases at J, with 5 bases in the middle. CDR3 in amino acids: CASSVAMQETQYF. The CDR3 bases are TGTGCCAGCAGCGTAGCGATGCAAGAGACCCAGTACTTC.

The J gene is TRBJ1-4, the V gene TRBV4-1; maybe TRBD1 (6 bases). Germline V gene sequence: CDR1 MGHRA, CDR2 YSYEKL. Between the trimmed V and J ends, which lost 0 bases and 5 bases, there was a span of 10 bases. CDR3 size: 15 residues. For the CDR3, the DNA is TGCGCCAGCAGCCAAGATGGGGGGGGCAATGAAAAACTGTTTTTT. The encoded protein is CASSQDGGGNEKLFF.

This chain links TRBV15 with TRBJ1-2; no clear D. Germline-derived CDR1 and CDR2 are LNHNV and YYDKDF (reference sequence). The CDR3 totals 14 residues. The V and J ends lost 0 bases and 7 bases respectively, with 12 bases between them. CDR3 in DNA: TGTGCCACCAGCAGAGATGGCAGTTCTTTTGGCTACACCTTC. It is translated as CATSRDGSSFGYTF.

This chain links TRBV12-3 or TRBV12-4 with TRBJ2-7; 7 bases are a match to TRBD2. CDR3 length equals 13 residues. V shed 8 bases, J shed 3 bases, and the junction held 7 bases outside the gene matches. Here the CDR3 DNA reads TGTGCCAGCCGACTAGCAGACATCTACGAGCAGTACTTC. This encodes CASRLADIYEQYF.

This clone has a handful of counts. The chain links TRBV19 to TRBJ2-7; D might be TRBD1 (5 bases). The germline V gene has CDR1 LNHDA and CDR2 SQIVND (reference sequence). The V end lost 6 bases, the J end lost 3 bases, and 12 bases lay between the germline ends. The CDR3 runs 13 residues. CDR3 DNA: TGTGCCAGTAGCTGGGGCACCGGCTACGAGCAGTACTTC. Protein: CASSWGTGYEQYF.

The chain couples TRBV28 to TRBJ1-5; tentatively, D is TRBD1 (5 bases). V lost 3 bases to trimming and J lost 0 bases, with 9 bases between them. The germline V gene has CDR1 MDHEN and CDR2 SYDVKM. The CDR3 has 15 amino acids. The CDR3 reads CASSLGRYSNQPQHF. The CDR3 DNA reads as TGTGCCAGCAGTTTGGGGCGTTATAGCAATCAGCCCCAGCATTTT. The full variable domain, its missing parts supplied by reference TRBV28 and TRBJ1-5, is DVKVTQSSRYLVKRTGEKVFLECVQDMDHENMFWYRQDPGLGLRLIYFSYDVKMKEKGDIPEGYSVSREKKERFSLILESASTNQTSMYLCASSLGRYSNQPQHFGDGTRLSIL.

This clone was seen just once. The rearrangement joins TRBV28 to TRBJ1-3; 7 nucleotides align to TRBD1. V lost 11 bases to trimming and J lost 4 bases; unmatched junction nucleotides: 11. Germline V gene lookup returns CDR1 MDHEN and CDR2 SYDVKM. CDR3 length: 14 residues. CDR3 nucleotide sequence: TGTGCCTCCGACGGGACAGTGGGGGGAAACACCATATATTTT. It translates to CASDGTVGGNTIYF.

This chain links TRBV2 with TRBJ1-4; D is unclear. Germline loops: CDR1 SNHLY, CDR2 FYNNEI. Deletions cut 1 base from V and 2 bases from J, with 11 bases between. The CDR3 runs to 16 residues. The CDR3 loop reads CASSEVRSGTNEKLFF. CDR3 bases: TGTGCCAGCAGTGAAGTAAGGTCGGGGACTAATGAAAAACTGTTTTTT.

The sample holds one count of this clone. The chain uses TRBV28 and TRBJ1-5; D call uncertain. V shed 6 bases and J shed 4 bases, with 16 bases lying between them. This CDR3 contains 15 residues. Germline V CDR1 and CDR2: MDHEN, SYDVKM. In DNA form, the CDR3 reads TGTGCCAGCAGCCGACGTGGGTGGGTAAATCAGCCCCAGCATTTT. This translates into CASSRRGWVNQPQHF.

The V gene is TRBV19, the J gene TRBJ1-4, with unresolved D. The CDR3 sequence is 14 residues long. CDR1 LNHDA and CDR2 SQIVND come from the germline V gene (reference sequence). V lost 8 bases and J lost 8, with 18 bases in between. This CDR3 reads CASSRTSSIEKLFF. For the CDR3, the DNA is TGTGCCAGTTCCAGAACCTCTTCGATCGAAAAACTGTTTTTT.